The clone carrying this T cell receptor beta chain was seen only once. Data came from immunoSEQ multiplex PCR; TCRdb stores just in-frame clones and leaves some out. The sample has around 450,000 clones; roughly nine tenths are singletons. Indicated treatment: around 19 received Ad26.COV2.S at low or high dose, single or two shots; several received placebo; per-sample allocation not given. On day 63 after the first injection, vaccine and placebo recipients gave samples. This entry belongs to a study of Ad26.COV2.S vaccination and SARS-CoV-2 variants. The sequence was obtained from a person aged 18-65 years who received the Ad26.COV2.S COVID-19 vaccine or a placebo. This specimen consisted of peripheral blood, obtained in a trial of Ad26.COV2.S vaccine versus placebo.

The CDR3 loop reads CASSPSATNEKLFF. The DNA of the CDR3 is TGTGCCAGCTCACCATCAGCAACTAATGAAAAACTGTTTTTT. The V gene is TRBV18, the J gene TRBJ1-4; D is ambiguous. Germline CDR1 and CDR2: KGHSH and LQKENI. CDR3 length equals 14 residues. The V end lost 2 bases, the J end lost 0 bases, and 4 bases lay between the germline ends. The complete variable domain, with remaining parts taken from reference TRBV18 and TRBJ1-4, reads NAGVMQNPRHLVRRRGQEARLRCSPMKGHSHVYWYRQLPEEGLKFMVYLQKENIIDESGMPKERFSAEFPKEGPSILRIQQVVRGDSAAYFCASSPSATNEKLFFGSGTQLSVL.